Each of the 15 T cell receptor beta chains below was sequenced from the same sample in a study of molecular identifiers for immune sequencing clone quantification. Each CDR3 protein gets one entry after TCRdb re-called the PCR reads with MiXCR. In the table there are around 65,000 distinct CDR3 sequences, approximately 17% of which are singletons. Sequencing input: naive CD8+ T cells from blood, with Jurkat cell RNA spiked in. Documented subset: FACS-sorted CD8+CD4-CCR7+CD45RA+ naive T cells. The source of these receptors is a human donor in good health. Some libraries in this study had Jurkat cell RNA spiked in.

This clonotype was counted a single time. A read error may be the cause here, since a much bigger clone is one base away. This chain connects TRBV28 to TRBJ2-7, with a weak D call TRBD1 (6 bases). This CDR3 has 13 residues. CDR1 and CDR2 (germline): MDHEN, SYDVKM. V was cut by 9 bases and J by 5 bases, with 17 bases left in between. CDR3 bases: TGTGCCAGTACTGCCCAGGGGTCCCACGAGCAGTACTTC. It is translated as CASTAQGSHEQYF.

V is TRBV5-5 and J is TRBJ2-1; 11 nucleotides align to TRBD1. The trim removed 4 bases at V and 2 bases at J, leaving 5 bases unmatched. The CDR3 covers 16 residues. Germline loops: CDR1 SGHKS, CDR2 YYEKEE (reference sequence). The CDR3 is CASSTGTGGTYNEQFF. DNA of the CDR3: TGTGCCAGCAGCACCGGGACAGGGGGTACCTACAATGAGCAGTTCTTC. Filled out from reference TRBV5-5 and TRBJ2-1, the complete variable domain reads DAGVTQSPTHLIKTRGQQVTLRCSPISGHKSVSWYQQVLGQGPQFIFQYYEKEERGRGNFPDRFSARQFPNYSSELNVNALLLGDSALYLCASSTGTGGTYNEQFFGPGTRLTVL.

At least ten counts were recorded for this clonotype. The V call is TRBV7-8, the J call TRBJ2-7; the match to TRBD2 covers 10 bases. The CDR3 spans 16 residues. Germline lookup yields CDR1 SGHVS and CDR2 FQNEAQ. The ends lost 1 base at V and 2 bases at J; junction bases unmatched: 5. CDR3 region: CASSLESSGGPYEQYF. In DNA, the CDR3 is TGTGCCAGCAGCTTAGAGTCTAGCGGGGGTCCCTACGAGCAGTACTTC.

This clonotype was recorded at least ten times. The rearrangement uses TRBV10-3 and TRBJ2-1; 7 bases are a match to TRBD2. Trimming took 3 bases from V and 5 from J; bases not matched to a gene: 10. The germline gives CDR1 ENHRY, CDR2 SYGVKD. This CDR3 has 16 residues. CDR3: CAISELEAGRNNEQFF. The DNA for the CDR3 is TGTGCCATCAGTGAATTAGAAGCGGGGCGAAACAATGAGCAGTTCTTC.

This clonotype was picked up many times. The gene calls are TRBV20-1 and TRBJ2-7, with 7 bases lining up with TRBD2. This CDR3 is built from 14 residues. The germline gives CDR1 DFQATT, CDR2 SNEGSKA (reference sequence). The trim removed 1 base at V and 2 bases at J, leaving 5 bases unmatched. In DNA form, the CDR3 reads TGCAGTGCTAGAGCAGGACTAGTACCCTACGAGCAGTACTTC. Amino acid sequence: CSARAGLVPYEQYF.

This clonotype was seen repeatedly, ten times or more. The chain is built from TRBV4-1 and TRBJ1-6; no clear D. Germline V lookup: CDR1 MGHRA, CDR2 YSYEKL. The CDR3 is 16 residues long. Trimming shortened V by 4 bases and J by 0 bases, and 10 bases separated the two germline ends. DNA for the CDR3: TGCGCCAGCAGCCCTGAATTGAGCTCCTATAATTCACCCCTCCACTTT. Its translation: CASSPELSSYNSPLHF.

At least ten counts were recorded for this clonotype. In DNA form, the CDR3 reads TGTGCCAGCGAGACAGGGTTAGGACAGCCCCAGCATTTT. Translating gives CASETGLGQPQHF. This chain joins TRBV6-2 or TRBV6-3 and TRBJ1-5; 7 nucleotides match TRBD1. Germline V gene data show CDR1 as MNHEY and CDR2 as SVGEGT. V lost 8 bases, J lost 7 bases, and 8 bases stayed unmatched. The CDR3 spans 13 residues.

This clonotype occurred many times. The chain has TRBV5-8 and TRBJ2-1, with TRBD2 matching 8 bases. After removal of 2 bases from V and 8 bases from J, the junction contained 9 bases not matched to a gene. The CDR3 consists of 15 residues. Germline V gene lookup returns CDR1 SGHTS and CDR2 YDEGEE. The chain's CDR3 is CASSLEAGVRDEQFF. The CDR3 DNA is TGTGCCAGCAGCTTAGAAGCGGGAGTCAGGGATGAGCAGTTCTTC.

The sample holds many counts of this clonotype. The rearrangement links TRBV27 to TRBJ2-7, with 7 bases fitting TRBD2. Germline V gene sequence: CDR1 MNHEY, CDR2 SMNVEV (reference sequence). Trimming removed 7 bases from V and 1 base from J; junction bases left unmatched: 10. There are 15 residues in the CDR3. The CDR3 nucleotides are TGTGCCAGCAAATTATTCACTAGCGCTTCCTACGAGCAGTACTTC. The encoded protein is CASKLFTSASYEQYF.

The chain joins TRBV13 to TRBJ2-2; D is undetermined. Germline V gene lookup returns CDR1 PRHDT and CDR2 FYEKMQ (reference sequence). This CDR3 is 13 amino acids long. V lost 0 bases, J lost 6 bases, and 5 bases lay in between. CDR3 region: CASSLGLSGELFF. For the CDR3, the DNA is TGTGCCAGCAGCTTAGGCTTGTCCGGGGAGCTGTTTTTT.

This clonotype was seen more than once but under ten times. The genes are TRBV7-2 and TRBJ1-1; maybe TRBD1 (5 bases). The germline CDR1 and CDR2 sequences are SGHTA and FQGNSA. Between the trimmed V and J ends, which lost 3 bases and 4 bases, there was a span of 15 bases. The CDR3 consists of 15 residues. The CDR3: CASSLTASGSTEAFF. As DNA, the CDR3 is TGTGCCAGCAGCTTGACAGCGTCTGGCAGCACTGAAGCTTTCTTT.

Notes on this clonotype: A read error may produce the germline difference seen at one junction end. The CDR3 here is CATSRTAGRTSGRGSYNEQSF. CDR3 sequence (DNA): TGTGCCACCAGCAGAACCGCCGGTCGGACTAGCGGTAGGGGCTCCTACAATGAGCAGTCCTTC. The chain joins TRBV15 to TRBJ2-1; TRBD2 aligns across 10 bases. The V gene's germline CDR1 is LNHNV and CDR2 YYDKDF (reference sequence). The length of the CDR3 is 21 residues.

This clonotype was seen many times. The chain uses TRBV7-9 and TRBJ2-1; 8 bases line up with TRBD2. The CDR3 spans 15 residues. Germline CDR1 and CDR2: SEHNR and FQNEAQ (reference sequence). The trim removed 5 bases at V and 1 base at J, leaving 4 bases unmatched. The CDR3 loop reads CASSPAGVSYNEQFF. CDR3 sequence (DNA): TGTGCCAGCAGCCCAGCGGGAGTGTCCTACAATGAGCAGTTCTTC.

In this sample, this clonotype turned up many times. The rearrangement uses TRBV7-9 and TRBJ2-7, with no clear D. The germline CDR1 and CDR2 sequences are SEHNR and FQNEAQ (reference sequence). The CDR3 runs 11 residues. V lost 1 base and J lost 6, with 4 bases in between. The CDR3 here is CASSLVLEQYF. In DNA form, the CDR3 reads TGTGCCAGCAGCTTAGTACTCGAGCAGTACTTC.

The genes are TRBV6-5 and TRBJ1-1; D ambiguous. Germline lookup yields CDR1 MNHEY and CDR2 SVGAGI. The CDR3 length is 14 residues. V was trimmed by 2 bases and J by 4 bases, leaving 11 bases between them. For the CDR3, the DNA is TGTGCCAGCAGTTACAACCTGCGAGGCACTGAAGCTTTCTTT. Encoded protein: CASSYNLRGTEAFF.